The 25 T cell receptor beta chains below come from one sample, sequenced in a study of Graves' ophthalmopathy and Graves' hyperthyroidism. CDR3 regions of TCR beta were amplified from RNA transcripts. HTBI-primed first-round RT-PCR preceded second-round multiplex PCR. TCRdb ran MiXCR on the multiplex PCR reads and lists one entry per CDR3 protein. The sample carries 450,000 to 600,000 distinct CDR3 sequences, approximately 37% recorded once. The specimen was peripheral blood or thyroid tissue (not recorded which). All receptors derive from an adult man with Graves' hyperthyroidism.

V and J are TRBV2 and TRBJ1-1, with D perhaps TRBD1 (5 bases). CDR1 and CDR2 (germline): SNHLY, FYNNEI. V was pared by 6 bases and J by 0 bases, with 17 bases between. This CDR3 is 16 amino acids long. The CDR3 DNA follows: TGTGCCAGCAGCTTGGGTACAGGAGGCATGAACACTGAAGCTTTCTTT. Amino acids: CASSLGTGGMNTEAFF. Variable domain in full (rest from reference TRBV2 and TRBJ1-1): EPEVTQTPSHQVTQMGQEVILRCVPISNHLYFYWYRQILGQKVEFLVSFYNNEISEKSEIFDDQFSVERPDGSNFTLKIRSTKLEDSAMYFCASSLGTGGMNTEAFFGQGTRLTVV.

With respect to this clonotype: A much larger clone sits a single nucleotide away, making a read error possible. The rearrangement uses TRBV2 and TRBJ1-2, with TRBD1 matching 8 bases. Germline lookup yields CDR1 SNHLY and CDR2 FYNNEI. The length of the CDR3 is 15 residues. The CDR3, as DNA: TGTGCCAGCAGTTACAGGGGGAAGACAGGGTATGGCTGCACCTTC. It encodes CASSYRGKTGYGCTF.

To note about this clonotype: At one boundary the junction diverges from the germline segment, which might be a read error. The CDR3 nucleotides are TGTGCCAGCAGCTTAGCGTTGGGGACGGGCACTGAAGCTTTC. This codes for CASSLALGTGTEAF. This chain uses TRBV7-2 with TRBJ2-6; possibly TRBD1 or TRBD2 for D (5 bases each). Per germline, CDR1 SGHTA and CDR2 FQGNSA. This CDR3 region has 14 residues.

The chain links TRBV2 to TRBJ1-1; D is uncertain. The CDR3 covers 14 residues. V was cut by 5 bases and J by 0 bases, with 10 bases left in between. Germline V CDR1 and CDR2: SNHLY, FYNNEI. The CDR3 DNA sequence: TGTGCCAGCAGTTTGTTTAGCCTGAACACTGAAGCTTTCTTT. Translation: CASSLFSLNTEAFF.

This clonotype has only a few counts. V is TRBV24-1 and J is TRBJ2-2, with 7 bases lining up with TRBD1. Germline V lookup: CDR1 KGHDR, CDR2 SFDVKD. The CDR3 spans 19 residues. J gave up 1 base and V 5 bases, and 15 bases lay outside the gene matches. CDR3 sequence (DNA): TGTGCCACCAGTGGGCGTCCCGGGACAGAGTTCAAGAACACCGGGGAGCTGTTTTTT. Translated: CATSGRPGTEFKNTGELFF.

This clonotype was seen ten or more times. V and J are TRBV7-8 and TRBJ2-2; D gene unclear. Trimming took off 8 bases at V and 5 bases at J, with 6 bases between the two ends. The germline V gene encodes CDR1 SGHVS and CDR2 FQNEAQ. The CDR3 is 11 residues long. The CDR3 DNA sequence: TGTGCCAGCTTTACGACCGGGGAGCTGTTTTTT. This codes for CASFTTGELFF.

About this clonotype: An end of the junction does not agree with germline; a read error may underlie this. This rearrangement joins TRBV10-2 to TRBJ2-2, with D tentatively TRBD2 (6 bases). The CDR3 runs to 14 residues. Germline CDR1 WSHSY, CDR2 SAAADI. The CDR3 nucleotides read TGCGCCAGCAGTGAGGGGGGGAACACCGGGGAGCCGTTTTTT. Protein sequence: CASSEGGNTGEPFF.

This clonotype occurred many times. The CDR3 loop is CASSQGQAFGYTF. The CDR3 bases are TGTGCCAGCAGCCAAGGACAGGCCTTCGGCTACACCTTC. This chain uses TRBV4-2 with TRBJ1-2, with D perhaps matching TRBD1 (6 bases). The CDR3 has 13 residues. The V gene lost 1 base and the J gene lost 8 bases, with 11 bases spanning the gap. The germline gives CDR1 LGHNA, CDR2 YNFKEQ.

The sample holds a few counts of this clonotype. The rearrangement joins TRBV7-9 to TRBJ2-7; tentative D call: TRBD2 (5 bases). The CDR3 has 17 amino acids. V dropped 5 bases and J dropped 2 bases, with 22 bases sitting between them. Germline CDR1 reads SEHNR; CDR2 reads FQNEAQ (reference sequence). CDR3 region: CASSPKTSGFGAYEQYF. The CDR3 region has the DNA TGTGCCAGCAGCCCGAAAACCTCGGGATTCGGGGCCTACGAGCAGTACTTC.

This clonotype was recorded at least ten times. The chain has TRBV5-8 and TRBJ1-1; D gene ambiguous. Germline CDR1 is SGHTS and CDR2 is YDEGEE. This CDR3 contains 13 residues. V was trimmed by 2 bases and J by 10 bases, leaving 15 bases between them. The CDR3 coding sequence is TGTGCCAGCAGCTTCACAAACGCTAAGGGAGCTTTCTTT. As protein: CASSFTNAKGAFF.

The rearrangement links TRBV20-1 to TRBJ1-6; D gene uncertain. The CDR3 runs 15 residues. The V and J ends lost 6 bases and 8 bases respectively, with 20 bases between them. Germline CDR1 and CDR2: DFQATT and SNEGSKA (reference sequence). The CDR3 nucleotides read TGCAGTGCCAGCAGTGCGGGCAGTCGGGATTCACCCCTCCACTTT. Residues: CSASSAGSRDSPLHF.

Many counts were recorded for this clonotype. J is TRBJ2-2 and V is TRBV6-5, with D possibly being TRBD1 (6 bases). This CDR3 is built from 14 residues. Germline CDR1 and CDR2: MNHEY and SVGAGI. The germline V and J ends were trimmed by 5 bases and 2 bases, with 9 bases remaining between them. The CDR3 is CASSTGHNTGELFF. CDR3 nucleotides: TGTGCCAGCAGTACGGGACACAACACCGGGGAGCTGTTTTTT.

The V gene is TRBV24-1, the J gene TRBJ1-2, with 8 bases lining up with TRBD1. This CDR3 spans 14 amino acids. CDR1 is KGHDR, CDR2 SFDVKD, per germline. J gave up 4 bases and V 3 bases, and 3 bases lay outside the gene matches. The CDR3 is CATSDPGGFYGYTF. The CDR3 DNA reads as TGTGCCACCAGTGATCCAGGGGGCTTCTATGGCTACACCTTC.

Many counts were recorded for this clonotype. The J gene is TRBJ1-5, the V gene TRBV6-5; tentatively, D is TRBD1 (6 bases). Germline V gives CDR1 MNHEY, CDR2 SVGAGI. The V end lost 8 bases, the J end lost 7 bases, and 18 bases lay between the germline ends. The CDR3 runs 14 residues. CDR3 in DNA: TGTGCCAGCGGTTTAAGGGGGGCGAAGCAGCCCCAGCATTTT. It yields the protein CASGLRGAKQPQHF.

The chain carries TRBV27 and TRBJ1-1, with 8 bases lining up with TRBD1. V lost 6 bases and J lost 4; bases outside the gene matches: 10. The CDR3 contains 15 residues. Germline loops: CDR1 MNHEY, CDR2 SMNVEV (reference sequence). The CDR3 bases are TGTGCCAGCAGCGAGACAGGGGTTTTAAGCACTGAAGCTTTCTTT. It codes for CASSETGVLSTEAFF.

The chain links TRBV7-9 to TRBJ2-6; tentatively, D is TRBD2 (5 bases). The CDR3 spans 15 residues. The V end lost 5 bases, the J end lost 2 bases, and 10 bases lay between the germline ends. Germline CDR1 and CDR2: SEHNR and FQNEAQ (reference sequence). CDR3 sequence (DNA): TGTGCCAGCAGCAGGGCCGGGACTGGGGCCAACGTCCTGACTTTC. It yields the protein CASSRAGTGANVLTF. The complete variable domain, with remaining parts taken from reference TRBV7-9 and TRBJ2-6, reads DTGVSQNPRHKITKRGQNVTFRCDPISEHNRLYWYRQTLGQGPEFLTYFQNEAQLEKSRLLSDRFSAERPKGSFSTLEIQRTEQGDSAMYLCASSRAGTGANVLTFGAGSRLTVL.

The chain links TRBV7-3 to TRBJ2-5, with D perhaps matching TRBD1 (6 bases). V gave up 5 bases and J gave up 2 bases, with 18 bases separating them. Germline V CDR1 and CDR2: SGHTA, FQGTGA. CDR3 size: 16 residues. The CDR3 spells CASSPSTGKEQETQYF. DNA of the CDR3: TGTGCCAGCAGCCCCTCAACAGGGAAGGAGCAAGAGACCCAGTACTTC.

A few counts support this clonotype. The chain joins TRBV5-6 to TRBJ1-2, with 8 nucleotides matching TRBD1. Germline lookup yields CDR1 SGHDT and CDR2 YYEEEE. The CDR3 has 16 residues. V gave up 3 bases and J gave up 6 bases; unmatched junction bases: 13. CDR3: CASSSYPETGENGYTF. CDR3 coding DNA: TGTGCCAGCAGCTCTTACCCAGAGACAGGGGAGAATGGCTACACCTTC.

This clonotype came up a few times. This rearrangement joins TRBV13 to TRBJ1-4; 9 nucleotides line up with TRBD1. The length of the CDR3 is 15 residues. V lost 2 bases, J lost 7 bases, and 5 bases stayed unmatched. The germline V gene has CDR1 PRHDT and CDR2 FYEKMQ (reference sequence). The CDR3 region is CASSLQRDRAEKLFF. CDR3 in DNA: TGTGCCAGCAGCTTACAACGGGACAGGGCTGAAAAACTGTTTTTT.

The table lists this clonotype with many counts. The chain uses TRBV6-1 and TRBJ1-1; possible D gene TRBD1, 5 bases. Germline lookup yields CDR1 MNHNS and CDR2 SASEGT. Between the trimmed V and J ends, which lost 10 bases and 2 bases, there was a span of 14 bases. This CDR3 is 13 amino acids long. CDR3 in amino acids: CATHHRHNTEAFF. Here the CDR3 DNA reads TGTGCCACTCACCACAGGCACAACACTGAAGCTTTCTTT.

To note about this clonotype: A much larger clone lies a single base off, so this may be a read error. In this CDR3 the conserved last residue, phenylalanine or tryptophan, is missing, so a read error is likely. The J gene is TRBJ1-5, the V gene TRBV19; unclear D gene. The CDR3 spans 14 residues. The V gene's germline CDR1 is LNHDA and CDR2 SQIVND (reference sequence). The V end was cut by 3 bases, the J end by 2 bases, with 8 bases between. This chain's CDR3 is CASSIGQRNQPQHL. In nucleotides, the CDR3 is TGTGCCAGTAGTATTGGGCAGCGCAATCAGCCCCAGCATCTT.

The chain combines TRBV12-3 or TRBV12-4 with TRBJ1-2; 9 positions match TRBD1. Trimming removed 4 bases from V and 7 bases from J; junction bases left unmatched: 4. The CDR3 extends over 13 amino acids. CDR3 sequence reads: CASSWDRDGGYTF. CDR3 nucleotide sequence: TGTGCCAGCAGTTGGGACAGGGATGGTGGCTACACCTTC.

This clonotype was found a few times. This CDR3 is CASSEQGAMNTEAFF. The CDR3 coding sequence is TGTGCCAGCAGCGAACAGGGGGCGATGAACACTGAAGCTTTCTTT. The chain has TRBV7-8 and TRBJ1-1, with 9 bases matching TRBD1. Germline loops: CDR1 SGHVS, CDR2 FQNEAQ. The V gene end was trimmed by 5 bases and the J gene end by 0 bases; junction bases not matched to a gene: 4. This CDR3 region has 15 residues.

On this clonotype: Being one base from a much bigger clone, this may be a read error. J is TRBJ1-1 and V is TRBV7-8, with TRBD1 identical over 7 bases. Germline CDR1 and CDR2: SGHVS and FQNEAQ. V lost 0 bases to trimming and J lost 3 bases; unmatched junction nucleotides: 7. The CDR3 is made up of 16 amino acids. The CDR3 is CASSLAGRGWDTEAFF. The DNA of the CDR3 is TGTGCCAGCAGCTTAGCGGGCAGGGGGTGGGACACTGAAGCTTTCTTT.

This clonotype was picked up a small number of times. The V call is TRBV28, the J call TRBJ1-1; unclear D gene. Germline V gene sequence: CDR1 MDHEN, CDR2 SYDVKM. This CDR3 contains 10 residues. V lost 5 bases to trimming and J lost 6 bases, with 4 bases between them. The CDR3 spells CASSPPEAFF. The CDR3 DNA follows: TGTGCCAGCAGTCCCCCTGAAGCTTTCTTT.